This record looks at one T cell receptor (beta chain) sequence and its context. The target antigen is unknown. The sample originates from a study of T cells after yellow fever vaccination. Findings and limits, study-wide: The appearance of a small share of clonotypes in both CD4 and CD8 compartments was observed. Weaker in magnitude, the secondary response showed a faster peak on day 5 versus 15. Among primary-vaccination clones, most reappeared after the booster, at around 97% for CD4 and approximately 88% for CD8.

TCR cDNA was made by 5'RACE template switching, adding a universal primer site and UMIs. TCRdb analysed the 5' RACE reads with MiXCR anew, one entry per CDR3 protein. The table shows hundreds of thousands of distinct CDR3 sequences, with around an eighth occurring only once. This TCR came from a man younger than 40 who received the YFV17D yellow fever vaccine. The sample consisted of PBMCs, taken on the day of the yellow fever booster vaccination.

The CDR3 sequence is CAISEIANTEAFF. The CDR3 DNA follows: TGTGCCATCAGTGAGATTGCGAACACTGAAGCTTTCTTT. The chain has TRBV10-3 and TRBJ1-1, with no clear D. V was shortened by 2 bases and J by 1 base, with 5 bases between the two germline ends. The CDR3 is made up of 13 amino acids. The germline gives CDR1 ENHRY, CDR2 SYGVKD.